This T cell receptor beta chain emerged from a study of blood T cell repertoires in COVID-19. The wider study: Samples of COVID-19 (acute and convalescent) were obtained from the United States, Italy and Spain.

The CDR3 length is 14 residues. The V and J ends lost 2 bases and 5 bases respectively, with 13 bases between them. Germline CDR1 and CDR2: SGHNT and YYREEE (reference sequence). Per the original data handling: Estimation of nucleated cell counts relied on the amplification of reference gene primers. The method was immunoSEQ multiplex PCR; TCRdb's version includes in-frame clones alone and lacks a portion of them. The DNA was the basis for D and trimming; V, J and clone size are from that table. This sample has 40,000 to 50,000 clones, with more than 80% found just once. The source of this sequence is a man younger than 45 with active or convalescent COVID-19. The sample taken for sequencing was peripheral blood. V gene TRBV5-4 combines with J gene TRBJ1-1; the D gene is possibly TRBD1 (5 bases). Here the CDR3 reads CASSLWGLKTEAFF. The DNA of the CDR3 is TGTGCCAGCAGCTTATGGGGACTCAAGACTGAAGCTTTCTTT.